These T cell receptor beta chains were read from a single sample in a study of cytomegalovirus exposure and HLA in healthy donors. Sequenced by immunoSEQ multiplex PCR; TCRdb stores in-frame clones only, minus some. The sample consists of more than 95,000 clones, about 80% of them appearing once. Specimen: PBMCs. Every receptor here comes from a man in his late teens or twenties in good health and CMV-seronegative. CDR3s include the opening cysteine and the closing phenylalanine or tryptophan. D genes are given only for firm matches. The size field is filled for only some rows; it gives once, few, many or a size class.

v_call	clone_size	d_call	j_call	cdr3_nt	cdr3_aa
TRBV27	.	.	TRBJ2-1	TGTGCCAGCCGCCCTTCGAGGACCTACAATGAGCAGTTCTTC	CASRPSRTYNEQFF
TRBV15	.	.	TRBJ2-2	TGTGCCACCCTGGACAGAGACAACACCGGGGAGCTGTTTTTT	CATLDRDNTGELFF
TRBV20-1	.	.	TRBJ1-2	TGCAGTGCTAGAGCCCGTCCCGGCTACACCTTC	CSARARPGYTF
TRBV27	few	.	TRBJ2-6	TGTGCCAGCAGTTTCGCAGGCCCGCTTTCTGGGGCCAACGTCCTGACTTTC	CASSFAGPLSGANVLTF
TRBV15	.	TRBD1	TRBJ1-4	TGTGCCACCAGCACGACCAGGACAGGGGGAGATGAAAAACTGTTTTTT	CATSTTRTGGDEKLFF
TRBV6-1	once	TRBD1	TRBJ1-2	TGTGCCAGCAGTGAAGTTTTCTACAGGGGCGGCTACACCTTC	CASSEVFYRGGYTF
TRBV7-3	.	.	TRBJ2-1	TGTGCCAGCAGCTTAACCCCCCTCAATGAGCAGTTCTTC	CASSLTPLNEQFF
TRBV7-9	.	TRBD2	TRBJ2-1	TGTGCCAGCAGCCCCGGGACTAGCGGGGGGGCCCGTTTCTTC	CASSPGTSGGARFF
TRBV19	.	.	TRBJ2-2	TGTGCCAGTAGTATAGATCTGGAGGGTCCCCTCACCGGGGAGCTGTTTTTT	CASSIDLEGPLTGELFF
TRBV9	.	TRBD1	TRBJ1-2	TGTGCCAGCAGCGTAACCGGGACAGGGAACGGTGGCTACACCTTC	CASSVTGTGNGGYTF
TRBV5-6	.	TRBD1	TRBJ2-7	TGTGCCAGCAGCAAACGGTTGACAGGGGGGAATGTGGGCGAGCAGTACTTC	CASSKRLTGGNVGEQYF
TRBV4-1	.	.	TRBJ2-7	TGCGCCAGCAGCCAAACTAGCTCCTACGAGCAGTACTTC	CASSQTSSYEQYF
TRBV29-1	.	.	TRBJ1-2	TGCAGCGTTGAGGGCGGGTTAGCCTATGGCTACACCTTC	CSVEGGLAYGYTF
TRBV6-1	.	TRBD1	TRBJ1-2	TGTGCCAGCAGTGAACGGACAGGGGAGGCCTATGGCTACACCTTC	CASSERTGEAYGYTF
TRBV9	.	TRBD1	TRBJ2-7	TGTGCCAGCAGCGTAGGCGACAGGGGGACCTACGAGCAGTACTTC	CASSVGDRGTYEQYF
TRBV9	once	.	TRBJ1-4	TGTGCCAGCAGCGGAGACGACATGGCTTACAATGAAAAACTGTTTTTT	CASSGDDMAYNEKLFF
TRBV6-5	.	TRBD1	TRBJ1-1	TGTGCCAGCACATGGACAGGGGGCGCGAACACTGAAGCTTTCTTT	CASTWTGGANTEAFF
TRBV14	.	TRBD2	TRBJ2-3	TGTGCCAGCAGCCATGCCCTAGCGGGGGGAGTAGATACGCAGTATTTT	CASSHALAGGVDTQYF
TRBV5-1	.	.	TRBJ1-1	TGCGCCTCTTTGCGGGTCCTTGGGAGCACTGAAGCTTTCTTT	CASLRVLGSTEAFF
TRBV4-3	.	.	TRBJ2-3	TGCGCCAGCAGCCAAGTAGAGGGCCCAGATACGCAGTATTTT	CASSQVEGPDTQYF
TRBV6-1	.	.	TRBJ2-1	TGTGCCAGCAGTGAAGTCAGCGGTATCTACAATGAGCAGTTCTTC	CASSEVSGIYNEQFF
TRBV29-1	.	.	TRBJ2-3	TGCAGCGGGGGGGGCGGGGGTGACCGGCTACATAGCACAGATACGCAGTATTTT	CSGGGGGDRLHSTDTQYF
TRBV27	.	TRBD1	TRBJ2-5	TGTGCCAGCAGTAAATCCGGGACAGGGATTCCGGAGACCCAGTACTTC	CASSKSGTGIPETQYF
TRBV5-1	.	TRBD1	TRBJ2-7	TGCGCCAGCAGCTTGGGGGGGACAGCCTCCTACGAGCAGTACTTC	CASSLGGTASYEQYF
TRBV5-8	.	TRBD2	TRBJ2-1	TGTGCCAGCAGCTTGGGGACTAGCAATGAGCAGTTCTTC	CASSLGTSNEQFF
TRBV18	.	.	TRBJ1-1	TGTGCCAGCTCACCAAGGGAAGGGGGCACTGAAGCTTTCTTT	CASSPREGGTEAFF
TRBV9	.	TRBD1	TRBJ2-6	TGTGCCAGCAGCGTCGGGACAGGGGCTGGGGCCAACGTCCTGACTTTC	CASSVGTGAGANVLTF
TRBV14	.	TRBD2	TRBJ2-3	TGTGCCAGCAGCCAAGAGCGGGGGTTCACAGATACGCAGTATTTT	CASSQERGFTDTQYF
TRBV5-1	.	TRBD1	TRBJ2-7	TGCGCCAGCAGCTATAGGACAGGTCTCTCCCCCGGCGAGCAGTACTTC	CASSYRTGLSPGEQYF
TRBV7-3	.	TRBD1	TRBJ1-2	TGTGCCAGCAGCTCAAACCCGACAGGGGGGGGGAACTATGGCTACACCTTC	CASSSNPTGGGNYGYTF
TRBV6-1	.	.	TRBJ1-3	TGTGCCAGCAGTGTGGTACCGGGGGGGACTGGAAACACCATATATTTT	CASSVVPGGTGNTIYF
TRBV9	.	TRBD2	TRBJ2-3	TGTGCCAGCAGCGTAGGGCGGGGGGGCCACACAGATACGCAGTATTTT	CASSVGRGGHTDTQYF
TRBV7-2	.	.	TRBJ1-1	TGTGCCAGCAGCCCGCCCGGGAAAGACACTGAAGCTTTCTTT	CASSPPGKDTEAFF
TRBV11-2	.	TRBD1	TRBJ2-7	TGTGCCAGCAGCTTAGACAGGGGGCAATGGCAGTACTTC	CASSLDRGQWQYF
TRBV9	.	.	TRBJ1-3	TGTGCCAGCAGCCCCGCCCCAGGCTCTGGAAACACCATATATTTT	CASSPAPGSGNTIYF
TRBV7-6	.	.	TRBJ1-1	TGTGCCAGCAGCTTAGGGCCGCAGGGGCTTAGGAACACTGAAGCTTTCTTT	CASSLGPQGLRNTEAFF
TRBV18	once	.	TRBJ2-3	TGTGCCAGCTCTCCCCCCGGAGATACGCAGTATTTT	CASSPPGDTQYF
TRBV18	.	.	TRBJ1-4	TGTGCCAGCTCCCCCCTTCGAGGACAGCTCAATGAAAAACTGTTTTTT	CASSPLRGQLNEKLFF
TRBV27	once	.	TRBJ2-3	TGTGCCAGCAGGACGGGTAGCACAGATACGCAGTATTTT	CASRTGSTDTQYF
TRBV19	.	.	TRBJ1-1	TGTGCCAGTAGTATAGATTGGGGGGGGCGAACTGAAGCTTTCTTT	CASSIDWGGRTEAFF
TRBV5-1	.	.	TRBJ2-3	TGCGCCAGCAACTCTGGAGGGGGGGGGCCGTTAGGAGATACGCAGTATTTT	CASNSGGGGPLGDTQYF
TRBV5-1	.	.	TRBJ2-3	TGCGCCAGCAGCTTGGTCTCAGATACGCAGTATTTT	CASSLVSDTQYF
TRBV4-1	.	.	TRBJ2-7	TGCGCCAGCAGCCAAGGACTCAACTCCTACGAGCAGTACTTC	CASSQGLNSYEQYF
TRBV7-8	.	TRBD1	TRBJ2-7	TGTGCCAGCAGCCCCTTCGGGACAGGGTTTTCCTACGAGCAGTACTTC	CASSPFGTGFSYEQYF
TRBV12-5	.	.	TRBJ2-6	TGTGCTAGTGGTTCTTCAGGGGAGAAGGCCAACGTCCTGACTTTC	CASGSSGEKANVLTF
TRBV15	once	.	TRBJ1-2	TGTGCCACCAGCGGGGCCGGGGGCTATGGCTACACCTTC	CATSGAGGYGYTF
TRBV9	.	.	TRBJ1-2	TGTGCCAGCAGCGTAGCTACTACCCTGAGGAGAGGAGGCTACACCTTC	CASSVATTLRRGGYTF
TRBV7-9	.	TRBD2	TRBJ2-1	TGTGCCAGCAGCCTAGGGTCTGAGTTAGCGGGGATTGAGCAGTTCTTC	CASSLGSELAGIEQFF
TRBV7-9	.	TRBD1	TRBJ1-2	TGTGCCAGCAGCTTAGGGTACAGGGGTAATGGCTACACCTTC	CASSLGYRGNGYTF
TRBV4-3	.	.	TRBJ2-6	TGCGCCAGCAGCCCAAATCAGGGCCCTGGGGCCAACGTCCTGACTTTC	CASSPNQGPGANVLTF
TRBV7-9	.	.	TRBJ1-5	TGTGCCAGCAGCGGCAGAGGTTCCAAGGAGGATCAGCCCCAGCATTTT	CASSGRGSKEDQPQHF